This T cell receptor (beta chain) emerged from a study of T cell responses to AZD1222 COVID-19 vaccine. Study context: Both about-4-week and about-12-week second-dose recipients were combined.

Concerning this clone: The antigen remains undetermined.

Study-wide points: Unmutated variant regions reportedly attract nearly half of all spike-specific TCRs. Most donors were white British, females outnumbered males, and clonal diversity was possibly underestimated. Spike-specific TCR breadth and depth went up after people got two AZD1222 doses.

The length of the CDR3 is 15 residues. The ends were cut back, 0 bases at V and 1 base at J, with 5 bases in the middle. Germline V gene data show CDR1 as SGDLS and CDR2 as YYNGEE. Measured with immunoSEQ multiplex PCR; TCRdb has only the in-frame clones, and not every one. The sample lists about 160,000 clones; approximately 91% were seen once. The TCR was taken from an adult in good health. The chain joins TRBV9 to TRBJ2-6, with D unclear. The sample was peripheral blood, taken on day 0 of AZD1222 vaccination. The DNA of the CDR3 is TGTGCCAGCAGCGTAGAGGGTTCTGGGGCCAACGTCCTGACTTTC. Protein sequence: CASSVEGSGANVLTF.